Below, one T cell receptor beta chain is given with its context. This sample was included in a study of early T cells in non-severe SARS-CoV-2 infection. The junction had 0 bases not matched to a gene; V was cut back by 5 bases and J by 7 bases. The CDR3 consists of 12 residues. Germline lookup yields CDR1 SNHLY and CDR2 FYNNEI. The TCR library protocol was used to attach unique molecular identifiers. These identifiers were attached to individual cDNA molecules. TCRdb reprocessed the 5' RACE reads via MiXCR and lists one record per CDR3 protein. This table holds about 76,000 distinct CDR3 sequences, about 14% found once.

This TCR was recovered from an adult who was a healthcare worker with PCR-confirmed SARS-CoV-2 infection or an uninfected control (not recorded which). This sequence joins TRBV2 and TRBJ2-2; the match to TRBD2 covers 8 bases. Sequenced sample: whole blood. CDR3 protein: CASSREGGELFF. In nucleotides, the CDR3 is TGTGCCAGCAGTCGGGAGGGCGGGGAGCTGTTTTTT. Complete variable domain (other parts from reference TRBV2 and TRBJ2-2): EPEVTQTPSHQVTQMGQEVILRCVPISNHLYFYWYRQILGQKVEFLVSFYNNEISEKSEIFDDQFSVERPDGSNFTLKIRSTKLEDSAMYFCASSREGGELFFGEGSRLTVL.